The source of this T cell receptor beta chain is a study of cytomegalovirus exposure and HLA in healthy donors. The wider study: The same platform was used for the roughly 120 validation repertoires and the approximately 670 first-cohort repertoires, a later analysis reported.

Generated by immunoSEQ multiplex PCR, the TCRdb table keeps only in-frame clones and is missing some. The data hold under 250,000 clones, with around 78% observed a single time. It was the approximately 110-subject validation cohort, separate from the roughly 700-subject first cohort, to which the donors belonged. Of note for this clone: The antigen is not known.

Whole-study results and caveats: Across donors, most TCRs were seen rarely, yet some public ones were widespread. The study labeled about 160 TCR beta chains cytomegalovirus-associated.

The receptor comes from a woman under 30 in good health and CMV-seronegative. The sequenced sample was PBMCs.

The CDR3 sequence is CAISESNGYTGELFF. In DNA form, the CDR3 reads TGTGCCATCAGTGAGTCGAACGGTTACACCGGGGAGCTGTTTTTT. The V call is TRBV10-3, the J call TRBJ2-2, with unresolved D. The CDR3 is 15 amino acids. Germline V gene sequence: CDR1 ENHRY, CDR2 SYGVKD. Between the trimmed V and J ends, which lost 0 bases and 3 bases, there was a span of 8 bases.